This T cell receptor (beta chain) was obtained from a study of monozygotic twins with inflammatory bowel disease. Germline CDR1 and CDR2: DFQATT and SNEGSKA (reference sequence). CDR3 length equals 11 residues. No DNA is given; TCRdb re-called the 5' RACE reads and lists each CDR3 protein once. Here the sample table reports approximately 420,000 distinct CDR3 sequences. Source material: blood. The chain has TRBV20-1 and TRBJ2-5. The origin of this receptor is a human donor with ulcerative colitis or Crohn's disease, or a healthy co-twin of an affected twin (not recorded which). The CDR3 sequence is CSARYGETQYF.